The clone carrying this T cell receptor (beta chain) has ten or more counts. Its antigen is not known. The data are from a study of molecular identifiers for immune sequencing clone quantification. About the research overall: Replicate RNA from around 20,000 or 100,000 naive CD8 T cells formed five aliquots; four were sequenced.

Overall study results and limits: For highly expanded clones, sizes could be underestimated when identical TCR molecules share a barcode.

Each CDR3 protein is one row after TCRdb ran MiXCR on the PCR reads. The data contain about 320,000 distinct CDR3 sequences, 20% to 25% of them singletons. The germline V gene encodes CDR1 SGHTA and CDR2 FQGTGA. The CDR3 has 15 amino acids. V was pared by 1 base and J by 1 base, with 2 bases of the junction left unmatched. The gene calls are TRBV7-3 and TRBJ2-3; 7 nucleotides line up with TRBD2. Sequenced sample: naive CD8+ T cells from blood, with Jurkat cell RNA spiked in. Sample subset: FACS-sorted CD8+CD4-CCR7+CD45RA+ naive T cells. This receptor was obtained from a human donor in good health. Some libraries in this study had Jurkat cell RNA spiked in. The CDR3 DNA reads TGTGCCAGCAGCTTAAATGCGGGAGGCACAGATACGCAGTATTTT. Amino acid sequence: CASSLNAGGTDTQYF.